This entry is about one T cell receptor beta chain. Its antigen remains unidentified. This sample stems from a study of blood T cells in healthy people across ages. Whole-study findings and limits: Age advanced and TCR beta diversity per million T cells fell, roughly linearly. Total diversity from one million sequenced T cells was likely underestimated.

Together with a sample-barcoded 5' primer, a J-beta primer mix was included in a second PCR lasting roughly 6 to 12 cycles. Using its own MiXCR run on the 5' RACE reads, TCRdb lists one record per CDR3 protein. The data hold approximately 800,000 distinct CDR3 sequences, with roughly 40% observed a single time. The sample comprised blood. The TCR sequence derives from a young man in good health.

The CDR3 reads CSARDLRPLLTGEGNYGYTF. In DNA, the CDR3 is TGCAGTGCTAGAGATCTCCGACCCTTGCTTACAGGGGAAGGGAACTATGGCTACACCTTC. The genes are TRBV20-1 and TRBJ1-2; 7 nucleotides match TRBD1. The V gene end was trimmed by 0 bases and the J gene end by 2 bases; junction bases not matched to a gene: 21. CDR1 and CDR2 (germline): DFQATT, SNEGSKA (reference sequence). The CDR3 sequence is 20 residues long.